Listed here are 18 T cell receptor beta chains from one sample, sequenced in a study of chemoradiotherapy in HPV16-positive cancers. Assay used: immunoSEQ multiplex PCR; TCRdb lists only in-frame clones, some missing. The sample has fewer than 3,500 clones; 89% are singletons. The sequencing used tumor tissue, collected from a patient who underwent chemoradiotherapy. These receptors came from a human donor with HPV-associated anogenital cancer.

This clone appeared a single time. The chain carries TRBV29-1 and TRBJ2-7; TRBD1 aligns across 7 bases. CDR3 size: 11 residues. V lost 5 bases and J lost 5; bases outside the gene matches: 3. From germline, CDR1 is SQVTM and CDR2 ANQGSEA. The CDR3 DNA sequence: TGCAGCGTTCGACAGGGCAACGAGCAGTACTTC. This codes for CSVRQGNEQYF.

The V and J genes are TRBV5-5 and TRBJ2-3; D is ambiguous. CDR1 is SGHKS and CDR2 is YYEKEE in the germline V gene (reference sequence). V was cut by 0 bases and J by 3 bases, with 2 bases left in between. CDR3 length equals 12 residues. CDR3 in amino acids: CASSLDTDTQYF. The CDR3 DNA is TGTGCCAGCAGCTTGGATACAGATACGCAGTATTTT.

The V call is TRBV2, the J call TRBJ2-5, with 7 bases that match TRBD1. Trimming removed 4 bases from V and 1 base from J; junction bases left unmatched: 3. The length of the CDR3 is 14 residues. Per the germline V gene, CDR1 is SNHLY and CDR2 is FYNNEI. CDR3 residues: CASSVGQFQETQYF. CDR3 bases: TGTGCCAGCAGTGTGGGACAGTTCCAAGAGACCCAGTACTTC.

This clone occurred a few times. The genes are TRBV19 and TRBJ2-2, with 9 nucleotides matching TRBD2. V was pared by 5 bases and J by 4 bases, with 11 bases of the junction left unmatched. Per the germline V gene, CDR1 is LNHDA and CDR2 is SQIVND (reference sequence). This CDR3 has 17 amino acids. In DNA, the CDR3 is TGTGCCAGTAGTCCGGCCTTTAGCGGGAGCGGCACCGGGGAGCTGTTTTTT. As protein: CASSPAFSGSGTGELFF.

The chain combines TRBV9 with TRBJ1-1; D possibly corresponds to TRBD1 (5 bases). V lost 4 bases and J 1 base, leaving 14 bases between the germline ends. CDR3 length: 15 amino acids. Germline assignment: CDR1 SGDLS and CDR2 YYNGEE. CDR3 in amino acids: CASSPGTLGNTEAFF. Written as DNA, the CDR3 is TGTGCCAGCAGCCCCGGGACTCTGGGGAACACTGAAGCTTTCTTT.

The chain links TRBV19 to TRBJ1-5, with D possibly TRBD1 on 5 matching bases. The V gene's germline CDR1 is LNHDA and CDR2 SQIVND (reference sequence). The CDR3 length is 15 residues. Trimming removed 1 base from V and 1 base from J, with 8 bases in between. CDR3 loop: CASSIGGTSNQPQHF. DNA of the CDR3: TGTGCCAGTAGTATAGGGGGGACGAGCAATCAGCCCCAGCATTTT.

The chain carries TRBV6-6 and TRBJ2-5; weak D call: TRBD1 (6 bases). Looked up from germline, CDR1 is MNHNY and CDR2 is SVGAGI (reference sequence). Trimming left V 5 bases short and J 5 bases short, with 9 bases between. The CDR3 runs to 12 residues. This chain's CDR3 is CASSGTTETQYF. CDR3 bases: TGTGCCAGCAGTGGGACAACGGAGACCCAGTACTTC.

The chain links TRBV7-3 to TRBJ2-3; D gene unclear. With 4 bases removed from V and 0 bases from J, the gap between germline ends came to 8 bases. CDR1 is SGHTA, CDR2 FQGTGA, per germline. The CDR3 contains 14 residues. The CDR3 DNA reads as TGTGCCAGCAGCTCCAGACTGAGCACAGATACGCAGTATTTT. Translation: CASSSRLSTDTQYF.

This rearrangement joins TRBV7-2 to TRBJ2-1; 9 nucleotides agree with TRBD2. In germline, CDR1 is SGHTA, CDR2 FQGNSA. The CDR3 has 19 amino acids. Trimming removed 1 base from V and 3 bases from J; junction bases left unmatched: 13. CDR3 in DNA: TGTGCCAGCAGCTTAGGTCTAATCAGAGCGGGAGGAAGCTACAATGAGCAGTTCTTC. This translates into CASSLGLIRAGGSYNEQFF.

The V and J genes are TRBV7-9 and TRBJ2-3; a possible D gene is TRBD2 (6 bases). Germline loops: CDR1 SEHNR, CDR2 FQNEAQ (reference sequence). This CDR3 is 16 amino acids long. V dropped 1 base and J dropped 2 bases, with 13 bases sitting between them. CDR3 amino acids: CASSLGARGDTDTQYF. The CDR3 nucleotides are TGTGCCAGCAGCTTAGGGGCGCGGGGCGACACAGATACGCAGTATTTT.

This clone came up a few times. The rearrangement joins TRBV18 to TRBJ2-5; 10 nucleotides match TRBD1. V dropped 5 bases and J dropped 0; count of bases not matched to a gene: 6. The CDR3 length is 16 residues. Germline V gene lookup returns CDR1 KGHSH and CDR2 LQKENI. Written as DNA, the CDR3 is TGTGCCAGCTCATCCTGGGACAGGGGCGACCAAGAGACCCAGTACTTC. Translated, it gives CASSSWDRGDQETQYF.

The chain joins TRBV28 to TRBJ1-1, with TRBD1 matching 11 bases. V lost 1 base and J lost 9; bases outside the gene matches: 4. This CDR3 has 14 residues. The V gene's germline CDR1 is MDHEN and CDR2 SYDVKM. The CDR3 DNA reads TGTGCCAGCAGTTTATCAAGGACAGGGGGCAAAGCTTTCTTT. Its protein product is CASSLSRTGGKAFF.

The chain combines TRBV2 with TRBJ1-3, with 7 bases fitting TRBD1. CDR3 length equals 14 residues. The V gene's germline CDR1 is SNHLY and CDR2 FYNNEI. With 4 bases clipped from V and 4 bases from J, the junction kept 4 bases outside the gene matches. DNA of the CDR3: TGTGCCAGCAGTGTCGGGACAGCAGGAAACACCATATATTTT. It specifies CASSVGTAGNTIYF.

V is TRBV29-1 and J is TRBJ1-2; weak D call: TRBD1 (5 bases). CDR1 and CDR2 from the germline V gene are SQVTM and ANQGSEA. The germline V and J ends were trimmed by 6 bases and 2 bases, with 13 bases remaining between them. This CDR3 spans 13 amino acids. In DNA, the CDR3 is TGCAGCGTAGTCATCGACAGAAACTATGGCTACACCTTC. This codes for CSVVIDRNYGYTF.

As DNA, the CDR3 is TGTGCCAGCATGTTACAGGGGGCTCAGACTGAAGCTTTCTTT. The encoded protein is CASMLQGAQTEAFF. This chain uses TRBV28 with TRBJ1-1, with 9 bases lining up with TRBD1. CDR1 and CDR2 from the germline V gene are MDHEN and SYDVKM. The CDR3 is 14 residues long. Germline trimming cut 7 bases from V and 5 bases from J; bases unmatched to any gene: 8. The complete variable domain, with remaining parts taken from reference TRBV28 and TRBJ1-1, reads DVKVTQSSRYLVKRTGEKVFLECVQDMDHENMFWYRQDPGLGLRLIYFSYDVKMKEKGDIPEGYSVSREKKERFSLILESASTNQTSMYLCASMLQGAQTEAFFGQGTRLTVV.

V and J are TRBV6-5 and TRBJ1-2; D unresolved. This CDR3 has 14 residues. Per germline, CDR1 MNHEY and CDR2 SVGAGI. Trimming shortened V by 6 bases and J by 5 bases, and 16 bases separated the two germline ends. CDR3 DNA sequence: TGTGCCAGCAGCTCTTCAGGAGGGCCTTATGGCTACACCTTC. Translating it yields CASSSSGGPYGYTF.

This chain uses TRBV6-1 with TRBJ2-1; D perhaps matches TRBD2 (5 bases). CDR1 and CDR2 from the germline V gene are MNHNS and SASEGT. The CDR3 has 14 amino acids. V was pared by 3 bases and J by 0 bases, with 6 bases between. The CDR3 DNA is TGTGCCAGCAGTGACGGAGGCTCCTACAATGAGCAGTTCTTC. Translating it yields CASSDGGSYNEQFF.

This rearrangement joins TRBV11-2 to TRBJ1-2; possible D gene TRBD1, 5 bases. The V gene lost 4 bases and the J gene lost 3 bases, with 18 bases spanning the gap. This CDR3 contains 16 residues. Germline CDR1 is SGHAT and CDR2 is FQNNGV. CDR3 loop: CASSSPAGRRDYGYTF. As DNA, the CDR3 is TGTGCCAGCAGCTCTCCCGCGGGACGTCGGGACTATGGCTACACCTTC.